Each of the 25 T cell receptor beta chains below was sequenced from the same sample in a study of blood T cells in healthy people across ages (dated by TCRdb to the mid-2010s). Library creation used 5' RACE. The sequencer was an Illumina HiSeq 2500. A second roughly 6 to 11 cycle PCR used a sample-barcoded 5' primer and a J-beta primer mix. TCRdb itself trimmed the public reads at Q25 with fastp, ran MiXCR and retained productive beta chains. Each entry is one CDR3 protein sequence, shown with its most common DNA and genes. The sample has roughly 1.7 million distinct CDR3 sequences on record, 34% of them singletons. Roughly 12% of the sample lies in the top ten. The sequenced sample was blood. The source is a woman aged 25 to 39 in good health.

The chain is built from TRBV9 and TRBJ2-3; 7 bases line up with TRBD1. Germline V gene lookup returns CDR1 SGDLS and CDR2 YYNGEE. This CDR3 has 13 residues. Trimming at V came to 4 bases and at J to 6 bases, leaving 5 bases not matched to a gene. The CDR3 region has the DNA TGTGCCAGCAGCCAAGGGGGCGAGGATACGCAGTATTTT. It is translated as CASSQGGEDTQYF.

The CDR3 loop is CASSYRSSGTNEQFF. The CDR3 bases are TGTGCCAGCAGTTACCGTAGTAGCGGGACGAATGAGCAGTTCTTC. This chain uses TRBV6-2 or TRBV6-3 with TRBJ2-1, with TRBD2 matching 8 bases. The J segment lost 7 bases and the V segment lost 2 bases, leaving 7 bases of the junction unmatched. The CDR3 has 15 residues. Germline CDR1 is MNHEY and CDR2 is SVGEGT.

In this sample, this clonotype turned up once. This CDR3 is CASSQPGQGNTEAFF. CDR3 coding DNA: TGTGCCAGCAGCCAGCCGGGACAGGGAAACACTGAAGCTTTCTTT. The rearrangement joins TRBV3-1 to TRBJ1-1, with 9 nucleotides matching TRBD1. Germline V CDR1 and CDR2: LGHDT, YNNKEL (reference sequence). V lost 3 bases, J lost 2 bases, and 4 bases stayed unmatched. The CDR3 extends over 15 amino acids.

The chain combines TRBV9 with TRBJ1-1, with D perhaps matching TRBD1 (5 bases). CDR1 is SGDLS, CDR2 YYNGEE, per germline. Trimming left V 1 base short and J 4 bases short, with 17 bases between. The CDR3 totals 16 residues. In DNA form, the CDR3 reads TGTGCCAGCAGCGTACAGGCCGGGGGGTCGGGCACTGAAGCTTTCTTT. It codes for CASSVQAGGSGTEAFF.

The chain employs TRBV7-8 and TRBJ2-3, with TRBD2 matching over 10 bases. Per germline, CDR1 SGHVS and CDR2 FQNEAQ. The V gene end was trimmed by 4 bases and the J gene end by 8 bases; junction bases not matched to a gene: 12. The CDR3 runs to 16 residues. The chain's CDR3 is CASSSELAGVVVTQYF. In DNA form, the CDR3 reads TGTGCCAGCAGCTCAGAGCTAGCGGGGGTTGTAGTTACGCAGTATTTT. Variable domain in full (rest from reference TRBV7-8 and TRBJ2-3): GAGVSQSPRYKVAKRGQDVALRCDPISGHVSLFWYQQALGQGPEFLTYFQNEAQLDKSGLPSDRFFAERPEGSVSTLKIQRTQQEDSAVYLCASSSELAGVVVTQYFGPGTRLTVL.

This chain links TRBV28 with TRBJ2-7; 10 bases are shared with TRBD2. Germline assignment: CDR1 MDHEN and CDR2 SYDVKM. The ends lost 3 bases at V and 5 bases at J; junction bases unmatched: 7. This CDR3 region has 15 residues. The CDR3 coding sequence is TGTGCCAGCAGTTTCGGGGCTAGCGGGAGAGACGAGCAGTACTTC. Amino acid sequence: CASSFGASGRDEQYF.

The rearrangement joins TRBV28 to TRBJ1-1; D ambiguous. Germline lookup yields CDR1 MDHEN and CDR2 SYDVKM. This CDR3 has 10 residues. V lost 3 bases, J lost 9 bases, and 5 bases lay in between. The DNA of the CDR3 is TGTGCCAGCAGTTTTGGGAAAGCTTTCTTT. Protein product: CASSFGKAFF.

The V call is TRBV12-3 or TRBV12-4, the J call TRBJ2-1, with D possibly matching TRBD2 (6 bases). The V end lost 6 bases, the J end lost 8 bases, and 20 bases lay between the germline ends. This CDR3 has 15 residues. The CDR3 sequence: CASRHPSVAVYEQFF. The CDR3 nucleotides are TGTGCCAGCAGACACCCTAGCGTGGCGGTGTATGAGCAGTTCTTC.

In its sample, this clonotype was seen a few times. The chain links TRBV11-2 to TRBJ2-1, with 7 positions matching TRBD1. The CDR3 totals 15 residues. The junction had 9 bases not matched to a gene; V was cut back by 8 bases and J by 2 bases. CDR1 SGHAT and CDR2 FQNNGV come from the germline V gene. Here the CDR3 reads CASDAVGTAYNEQFF. The DNA of the CDR3 is TGTGCCAGCGACGCGGTCGGGACAGCCTACAATGAGCAGTTCTTC.

This clonotype has just a few counts. CDR3 in amino acids: CSARILERGYNEQYF. The CDR3 coding sequence is TGCAGTGCTAGGATCTTGGAGCGGGGCTACAATGAGCAGTACTTC. The chain uses TRBV20-1 and TRBJ2-1; 7 bases align to TRBD2. The J call may be in error: the DNA end matches TRBJ2-7 better. The CDR3 is 15 residues long. From germline, CDR1 is DFQATT and CDR2 SNEGSKA (reference sequence).

The sample holds a few counts of this clonotype. The chain employs TRBV4-1 and TRBJ2-1; TRBD1 aligns across 8 bases. This CDR3 contains 20 residues. CDR1 is MGHRA, CDR2 YSYEKL, per germline. V trimming: 3 bases; J trimming: 4 bases; junction bases outside the gene matches: 20. Here the CDR3 DNA reads TGCGCCAGCAGCCAGTCTTTCCCCAATCGACAGGGGTCGAAGTACAATGAGCAGTTCTTC. It codes for CASSQSFPNRQGSKYNEQFF.

The chain recombines TRBV28 with TRBJ2-2, with TRBD1 matching over 7 bases. The CDR3 is 14 residues long. In germline, CDR1 is MDHEN, CDR2 SYDVKM. V lost 5 bases, J lost 6 bases, and 6 bases stayed unmatched. The CDR3 DNA reads TGTGCCAGCAGTCAAACAGGGGTGGCCGGGGAGCTGTTTTTT. The encoded protein is CASSQTGVAGELFF.

V gene TRBV11-2 combines with J gene TRBJ2-5; 13 bases are a match to TRBD2. The CDR3 runs 16 residues. Germline CDR1 and CDR2: SGHAT and FQNNGV. V shed 4 bases, J shed 10 bases, and the junction held 12 bases outside the gene matches. CDR3 in amino acids: CASSSSAGLAGEGQYF. DNA of the CDR3: TGTGCCAGCAGCTCATCCGCAGGACTAGCGGGAGAGGGCCAGTACTTC.

In its sample, this clonotype was seen a few times. The chain couples TRBV7-9 to TRBJ1-2; 7 bases align to TRBD1. The CDR3 consists of 14 residues. CDR1 and CDR2 (germline): SEHNR, FQNEAQ (reference sequence). Trimming cost V 8 bases and J 5 bases; bases outside gene matches: 11. The CDR3 here is CASGVIDREYGYTF. The DNA for the CDR3 is TGTGCCAGCGGAGTAATAGACAGGGAGTATGGCTACACCTTC.

The CDR3: CASSPGQGLVMEQFF. The CDR3 nucleotides are TGCGCCAGCAGCCCTGGACAGGGGTTAGTAATGGAGCAGTTCTTC. The chain combines TRBV5-1 with TRBJ2-1; 9 positions match TRBD1. With 4 bases clipped from V and 10 bases from J, the junction kept 12 bases outside the gene matches. CDR1 and CDR2 (germline): SGHRS, YFSETQ. CDR3 length: 15 amino acids.

Concerning this clonotype itself: This may arise from a read error, as a much more abundant clone is one base away. The rearrangement uses TRBV20-1 and TRBJ2-3, with TRBD2 matching over 9 bases. The CDR3 runs 16 residues. Germline lookup yields CDR1 DFQATT and CDR2 SNEGSKA (reference sequence). The CDR3 spells CSAGDPQRGATDTQYF. CDR3 DNA: TGCAGTGCTGGAGATCCCCAGCGGGGGGCCACAGATACGCAGTATTTT.

The chain combines TRBV13 with TRBJ1-4; D is unresolved. The CDR3 has 15 residues. CDR1 is PRHDT, CDR2 FYEKMQ, per germline (reference sequence). The V end lost 5 bases, the J end lost 3 bases, and 13 bases lay between the germline ends. The CDR3 sequence is CASSIRVAANEKLFF. The CDR3 coding sequence is TGTGCCAGCAGCATAAGGGTCGCGGCTAATGAAAAACTGTTTTTT.

This clonotype was counted only a few times. This rearrangement joins TRBV14 to TRBJ1-1; D gene uncertain. V dropped 0 bases and J dropped 0 bases, with 26 bases sitting between them. This CDR3 region has 21 residues. CDR1 and CDR2 from the germline V gene are SGHDN and FVKESK. CDR3 amino acids: CASSQDPSEGYYLPLNTEAFF. The CDR3 DNA reads as TGTGCCAGCAGCCAAGACCCCTCGGAGGGCTACTACTTACCCTTGAACACTGAAGCTTTCTTT.

This clonotype was seen ten or more times. This chain uses TRBV10-3 with TRBJ1-2, with TRBD1 matching 7 bases. Per the germline V gene, CDR1 is ENHRY and CDR2 is SYGVKD. The CDR3 is made up of 15 amino acids. V lost 7 bases, J lost 0 bases, and 8 bases stayed unmatched. CDR3 sequence reads: CAITAGGEANYGYTF. The CDR3, as DNA: TGTGCCATCACGGCAGGGGGAGAAGCTAACTATGGCTACACCTTC.

Only a few counts were recorded for this clonotype. The chain links TRBV10-3 to TRBJ1-1; the D gene is possibly TRBD1 (5 bases). The CDR3 runs 13 residues. V lost 4 bases to trimming and J lost 1 base, with 7 bases between them. Germline V CDR1 and CDR2: ENHRY, SYGVKD. CDR3 in amino acids: CAISGQGNTEAFF. The CDR3, as DNA: TGTGCCATCAGTGGTCAGGGGAACACTGAAGCTTTCTTT.

The J gene is TRBJ1-5, the V gene TRBV10-3; D is undetermined. From germline, CDR1 is ENHRY and CDR2 SYGVKD. Trimming took off 2 bases at V and 0 bases at J, with 5 bases between the two ends. CDR3 length equals 14 residues. CDR3 coding DNA: TGTGCCATCAGTGAGGGGTATAGCAATCAGCCCCAGCATTTT. Translating gives CAISEGYSNQPQHF.

The chain employs TRBV3-1 and TRBJ2-1; 10 nucleotides agree with TRBD2. The germline V gene has CDR1 LGHDT and CDR2 YNNKEL (reference sequence). J lost 7 bases, V lost 3 bases, and 3 bases had no gene match. The CDR3 runs to 14 residues. The CDR3 protein is CASSQGLAKNEQFF. CDR3 in DNA: TGTGCCAGCAGCCAGGGACTAGCGAAGAATGAGCAGTTCTTC.

A few counts support this clonotype. This chain uses TRBV10-2 with TRBJ2-1; either TRBD1 or TRBD2 may fit D (5 bases each). Trimming took off 8 bases at V and 0 bases at J, with 14 bases between the two ends. This CDR3 spans 15 amino acids. Germline CDR1 and CDR2: WSHSY and SAAADI. CDR3 residues: CASGGGGLSYNEQFF. The DNA for the CDR3 is TGCGCCAGCGGGGGTGGGGGTCTCTCCTACAATGAGCAGTTCTTC.

On this clonotype itself: At one end, the junction sequence differs from germline, possibly due to a read error. J is TRBJ1-5 and V is TRBV2; D gene uncertain. CDR1 and CDR2 (germline): SNHLY, FYNNEI. The CDR3 sequence is 13 residues long. The CDR3 DNA reads TGTGCCAGCGGTGAATGGGCCAATCAGCCCCAGCATTTT. Amino acids: CASGEWANQPQHF. Together with reference TRBV2 and TRBJ1-5, the CDR3 gives the full variable domain: EPEVTQTPSHQVTQMGQEVILRCVPISNHLYFYWYRQILGQKVEFLVSFYNNEISEKSEIFDDQFSVERPDGSNFTLKIRSTKLEDSAMYFCASGEWANQPQHFGDGTRLSIL.

The chain carries TRBV29-1 and TRBJ2-4; the match to TRBD2 covers 11 bases. The J call may be faulty, since TRBJ2-5 better matches the DNA end. Germline V gene lookup returns CDR1 SQVTM and CDR2 ANQGSEA. The CDR3 loop spans 13 amino acids. Written as DNA, the CDR3 is TGCAGCGTTGGACTAGCGGGGCGAGAGACCCAGTACTTC. As protein: CSVGLAGRETQYF.